The present T cell receptor beta chain was sequenced within a study of human T cells and chemical hapten exposure. About the study: Small pooled library volume differences mainly caused per-sample TCR yield variation.

This clonotype has a count of ten or more. The time point here: patch test 3, about 24 weeks after DPC sensitization. Treatment specified: therapeutic diphenylcyclopropenone sensitization with weekly scalp DPC. The ends lost 2 bases at V and 5 bases at J; junction bases unmatched: 2. Germline V gene data show CDR1 as KGHSH and CDR2 as LQKENI. The CDR3 is made up of 14 amino acids. It was the library that attached unique molecular identifiers to individual cDNA molecules. TCRdb itself ran the RACE reads through MiXCR, one entry per CDR3 protein. The sample includes about 82,000 distinct CDR3 sequences, approximately 13% of them seen just once.

This rearrangement joins TRBV18 to TRBJ1-5; 8 bases are shared with TRBD1. This receptor was taken from a woman aged 45-60 years with alopecia areata. Some clones in this sample may be carry-over from other donors' samples. Sample: whole blood, taken in connection with sensitization to the hapten diphenylcyclopropenone (DPC). The CDR3 protein is CASSPGQGHQPQHF. In DNA, the CDR3 is TGTGCCAGCTCACCAGGACAGGGCCATCAGCCCCAGCATTTT. Looking up the rest from reference TRBV18 and TRBJ1-5 gives the full variable domain: NAGVMQNPRHLVRRRGQEARLRCSPMKGHSHVYWYRQLPEEGLKFMVYLQKENIIDESGMPKERFSAEFPKEGPSILRIQQVVRGDSAAYFCASSPGQGHQPQHFGDGTRLSIL.